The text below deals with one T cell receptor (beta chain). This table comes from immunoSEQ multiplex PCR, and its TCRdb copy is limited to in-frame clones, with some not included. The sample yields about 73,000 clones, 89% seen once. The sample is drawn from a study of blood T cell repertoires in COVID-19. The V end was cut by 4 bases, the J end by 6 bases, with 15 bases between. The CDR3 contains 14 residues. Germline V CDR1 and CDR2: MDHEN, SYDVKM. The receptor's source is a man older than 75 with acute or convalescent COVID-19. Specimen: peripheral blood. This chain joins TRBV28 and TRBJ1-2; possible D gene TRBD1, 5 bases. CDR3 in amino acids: CASSSGSNADGYTF. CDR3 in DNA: TGTGCCAGCAGTTCAGGGTCTAACGCGGATGGCTACACCTTC.